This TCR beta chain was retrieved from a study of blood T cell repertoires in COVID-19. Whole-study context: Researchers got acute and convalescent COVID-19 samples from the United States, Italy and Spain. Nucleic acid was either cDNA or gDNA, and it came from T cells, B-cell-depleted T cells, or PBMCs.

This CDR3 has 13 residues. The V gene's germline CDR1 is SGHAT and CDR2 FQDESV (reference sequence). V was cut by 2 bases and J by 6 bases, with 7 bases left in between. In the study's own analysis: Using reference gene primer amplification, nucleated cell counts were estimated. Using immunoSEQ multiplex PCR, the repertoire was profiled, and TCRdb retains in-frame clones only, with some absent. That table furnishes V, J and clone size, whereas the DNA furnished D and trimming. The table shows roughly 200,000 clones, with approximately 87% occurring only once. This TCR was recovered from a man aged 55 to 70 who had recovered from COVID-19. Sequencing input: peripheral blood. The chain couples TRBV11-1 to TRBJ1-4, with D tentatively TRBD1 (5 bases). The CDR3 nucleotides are TGTGCCAGCAGCTTACAGGGATATGAAAAACTGTTTTTT. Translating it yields CASSLQGYEKLFF.